This TCR beta chain comes out of a study of T cells in Graves' hyperthyroidism and ophthalmopathy. Background on the study: Blood from the periphery was taken at initial diagnosis, before any treatment.

Recently diagnosed hyperthyroidism of less than 2 months' duration affected patients aged 18 to 65. PBMCs stemmed from approximately 9.1 ml fresh peripheral blood. Researchers took RNA transcripts and amplified the TCR beta CDR3 regions from them. A set of HTBI primers served as the primers for a first-round RT-PCR of the TCR CDR3. TCRdb used MiXCR to reprocess the multiplex PCR reads, holding one entry per CDR3 protein. The data contain under 450,000 distinct CDR3 sequences, about 14% of them singletons. This clonotype was recorded many times. The antigen is undetermined. The germline CDR1 and CDR2 sequences are SGHKS and YYEKEE (reference sequence). The germline V and J ends were trimmed by 2 bases and 1 base, with 12 bases remaining between them. CDR3 length equals 15 residues. Points from the study as a whole: Most clonotypes expanded in the thyroid (above 0.001) were also present in blood.

The clonotype originates from a man aged 25 to 45 with Graves' hyperthyroidism that later progressed to Graves' ophthalmopathy. V is TRBV5-5 and J is TRBJ1-1; D not certain. Input material: blood. The CDR3 DNA reads TGTGCCAGCAGCTTTTACAAGCCCCAGAACACTGAAGCTTTCTTT. Residues: CASSFYKPQNTEAFF. Full variable domain (missing parts from reference TRBV5-5 and TRBJ1-1): DAGVTQSPTHLIKTRGQQVTLRCSPISGHKSVSWYQQVLGQGPQFIFQYYEKEERGRGNFPDRFSARQFPNYSSELNVNALLLGDSALYLCASSFYKPQNTEAFFGQGTRLTVV.